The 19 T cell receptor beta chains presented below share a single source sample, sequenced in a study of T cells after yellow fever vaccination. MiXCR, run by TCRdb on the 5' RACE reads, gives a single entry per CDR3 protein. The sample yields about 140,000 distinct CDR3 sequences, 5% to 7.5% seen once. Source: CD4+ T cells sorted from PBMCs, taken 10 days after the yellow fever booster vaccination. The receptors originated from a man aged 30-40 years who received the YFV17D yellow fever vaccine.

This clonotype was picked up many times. CDR3 bases: TGTGCCAGCAGTTACTTGGGGGATCGACTAGCGGTCGGGGAGCTGTTTTTT. Residues: CASSYLGDRLAVGELFF. The J gene is TRBJ2-2, the V gene TRBV6-2 or TRBV6-3; 9 positions match TRBD2. This CDR3 comprises 17 residues. Germline CDR1 and CDR2: MNHEY and SVGEGT. The junction had 10 bases not matched to a gene; V was cut back by 1 base and J by 7 bases.

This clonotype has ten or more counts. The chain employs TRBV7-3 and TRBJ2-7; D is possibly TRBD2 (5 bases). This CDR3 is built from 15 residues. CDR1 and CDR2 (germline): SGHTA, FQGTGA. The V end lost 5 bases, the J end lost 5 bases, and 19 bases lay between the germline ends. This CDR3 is CASSQKAGFSDEQYF. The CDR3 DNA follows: TGTGCCAGCAGCCAAAAGGCCGGATTTAGCGACGAGCAGTACTTC.

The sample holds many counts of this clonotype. CDR3 loop: CASTPQGRTPQETQYF. In nucleotides, the CDR3 is TGTGCCAGCACCCCCCAAGGGCGGACACCTCAAGAGACCCAGTACTTC. J is TRBJ2-5 and V is TRBV12-3 or TRBV12-4, with D possibly matching TRBD1 (5 bases). V shed 7 bases and J shed 2 bases, with 20 bases lying between them. The CDR3 is made up of 16 amino acids.

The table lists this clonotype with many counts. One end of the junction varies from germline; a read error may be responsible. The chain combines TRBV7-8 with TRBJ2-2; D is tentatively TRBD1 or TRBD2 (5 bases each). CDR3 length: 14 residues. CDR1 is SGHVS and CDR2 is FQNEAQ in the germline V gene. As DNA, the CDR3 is TGTGCCAGCAGCCTAGCTCTAGGGGCCGGGGAGCTGTTTTTT. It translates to CASSLALGAGELFF.

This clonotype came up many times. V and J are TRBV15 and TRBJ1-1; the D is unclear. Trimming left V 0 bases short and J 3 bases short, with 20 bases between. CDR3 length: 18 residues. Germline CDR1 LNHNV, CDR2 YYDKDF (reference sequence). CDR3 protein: CATSRDRLSMSEDTEAFF. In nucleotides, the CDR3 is TGTGCCACCAGCAGAGACCGCCTCTCGATGTCAGAAGACACTGAAGCTTTCTTT.

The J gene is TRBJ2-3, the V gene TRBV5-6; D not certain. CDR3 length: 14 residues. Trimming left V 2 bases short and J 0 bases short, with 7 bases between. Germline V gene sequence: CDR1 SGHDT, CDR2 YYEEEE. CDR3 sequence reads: CASSFRSSTDTQYF. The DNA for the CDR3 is TGTGCCAGCAGCTTTCGCTCTAGCACAGATACGCAGTATTTT.

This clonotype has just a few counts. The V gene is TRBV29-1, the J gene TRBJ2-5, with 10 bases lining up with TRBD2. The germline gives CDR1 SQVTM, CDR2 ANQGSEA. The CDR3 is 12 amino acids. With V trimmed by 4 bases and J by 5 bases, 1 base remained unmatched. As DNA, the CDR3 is TGCAGCGTTGCGACTAGCGGGGAGACCCAGTACTTC. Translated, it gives CSVATSGETQYF. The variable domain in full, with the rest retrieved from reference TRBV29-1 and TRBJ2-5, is SAVISQKPSRDICQRGTSLTIQCQVDSQVTMMFWYRQQPGQSLTLIATANQGSEATYESGFVIDKFPISRPNLTFSTLTVSNMSPEDSSIYLCSVATSGETQYFGPGTRLLVL.

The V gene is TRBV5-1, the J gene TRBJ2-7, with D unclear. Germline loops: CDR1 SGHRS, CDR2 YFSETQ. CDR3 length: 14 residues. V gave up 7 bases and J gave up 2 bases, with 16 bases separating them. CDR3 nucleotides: TGCGCCAGCCGCCGACTTAGGCTCCCCTACGAGCAGTACTTC. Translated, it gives CASRRLRLPYEQYF.

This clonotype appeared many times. DNA of the CDR3: TGTGCCATCAGTGGTGGCTATGGCTACACCTTC. Its translation: CAISGGYGYTF. The chain is built from TRBV10-3 and TRBJ1-2; D unresolved. Germline loops: CDR1 ENHRY, CDR2 SYGVKD. This CDR3 region has 11 residues. V dropped 4 bases and J dropped 4 bases, with 4 bases sitting between them.

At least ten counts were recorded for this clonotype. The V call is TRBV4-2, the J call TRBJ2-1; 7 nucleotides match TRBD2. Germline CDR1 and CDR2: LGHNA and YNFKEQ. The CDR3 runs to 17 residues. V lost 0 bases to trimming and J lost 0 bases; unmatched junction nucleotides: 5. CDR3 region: CASSQDHGGGSYNEQFF. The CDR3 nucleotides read TGTGCCAGCAGCCAAGATCATGGGGGGGGCTCCTACAATGAGCAGTTCTTC.

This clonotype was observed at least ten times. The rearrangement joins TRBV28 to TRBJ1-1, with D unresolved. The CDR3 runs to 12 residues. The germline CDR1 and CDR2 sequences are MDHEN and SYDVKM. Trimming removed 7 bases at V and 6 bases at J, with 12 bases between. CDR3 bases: TGTGCCAGCACTTTGTTGGGGTCTGAAGCTTTCTTT. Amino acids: CASTLLGSEAFF.

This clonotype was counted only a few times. Here the CDR3 reads CASSSPGGRDTEAFF. The CDR3 DNA is TGCGCCAGCAGCTCCCCCGGGGGGCGGGACACTGAAGCTTTCTTT. The chain has TRBV5-1 and TRBJ1-1, with D maybe TRBD1 (6 bases). Germline lookup yields CDR1 SGHRS and CDR2 YFSETQ. V lost 3 bases and J 3 bases, leaving 15 bases between the germline ends. The CDR3 is 15 amino acids.

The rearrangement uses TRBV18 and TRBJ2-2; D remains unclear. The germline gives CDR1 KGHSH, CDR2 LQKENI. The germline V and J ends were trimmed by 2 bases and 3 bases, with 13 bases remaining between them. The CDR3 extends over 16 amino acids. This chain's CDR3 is CASSPELKIDTGELFF. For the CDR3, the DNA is TGTGCCAGCTCACCAGAGCTGAAAATCGACACCGGGGAGCTGTTTTTT.

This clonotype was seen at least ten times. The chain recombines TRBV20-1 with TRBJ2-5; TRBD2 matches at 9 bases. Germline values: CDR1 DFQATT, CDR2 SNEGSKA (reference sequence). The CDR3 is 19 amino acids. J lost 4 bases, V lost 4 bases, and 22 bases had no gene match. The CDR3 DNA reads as TGCAGTGCTAATCCCCCCCAGGGCCGCTATAGCGGGAGAGCAGAGACCCAGTACTTC. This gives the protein CSANPPQGRYSGRAETQYF.

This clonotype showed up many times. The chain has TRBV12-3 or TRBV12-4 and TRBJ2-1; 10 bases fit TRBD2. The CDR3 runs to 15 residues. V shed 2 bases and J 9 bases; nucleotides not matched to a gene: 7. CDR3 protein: CASSLPAGGGGEQFF. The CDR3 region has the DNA TGTGCCAGCAGTTTACCAGCGGGAGGGGGTGGTGAGCAGTTCTTC.

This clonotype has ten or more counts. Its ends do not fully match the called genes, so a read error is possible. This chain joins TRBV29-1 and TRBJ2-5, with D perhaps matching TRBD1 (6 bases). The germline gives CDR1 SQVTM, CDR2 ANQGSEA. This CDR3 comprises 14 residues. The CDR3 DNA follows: TGCAGCGGTGAAACGACAGGCCAAGGAGAGACCCAGTACTTC. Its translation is CSGETTGQGETQYF.

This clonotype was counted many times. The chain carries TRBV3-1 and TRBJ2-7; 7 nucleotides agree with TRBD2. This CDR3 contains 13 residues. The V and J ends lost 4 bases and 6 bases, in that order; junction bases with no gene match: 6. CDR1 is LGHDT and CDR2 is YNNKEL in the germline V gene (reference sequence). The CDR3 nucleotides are TGTGCCAGCAGCCCCGGGACTACAACCGAGCAGTACTTC. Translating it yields CASSPGTTTEQYF.

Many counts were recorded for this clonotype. The CDR3 region has the DNA TGTGCCAGCAGCCGAGATAGGCCTGGCAACGAGCAGTACTTC. Translating gives CASSRDRPGNEQYF. J is TRBJ2-7 and V is TRBV7-2; no firm D call. Trimming left V 5 bases short and J 5 bases short, with 16 bases between. CDR1 is SGHTA and CDR2 is FQGNSA in the germline V gene. This CDR3 contains 14 residues.

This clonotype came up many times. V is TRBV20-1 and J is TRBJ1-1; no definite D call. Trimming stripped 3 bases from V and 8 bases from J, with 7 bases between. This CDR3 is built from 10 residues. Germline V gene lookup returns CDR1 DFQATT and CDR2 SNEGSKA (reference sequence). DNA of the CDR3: TGCAGTGCTAGTGGGCTGGAAGCTTTCTTT. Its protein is CSASGLEAFF.